This is a list of T cell receptor beta chains from one sample in a study of T cell repertoires and HLA-DP antigens. These receptors are not linked to any known antigen. Sequenced by immunoSEQ multiplex PCR; TCRdb stores in-frame clones only, minus some. The table includes over 100,000 clones, nearly 95% detected once. The specimen sequenced was CD4+ T cells from PBMCs. These receptors came from a woman aged 18-29 years in good health and CMV-seronegative. CDR3s include the opening cysteine and the closing phenylalanine or tryptophan. The D gene is left open where the match is weak. Size is stated for part of the rows, as once, few or many counts, or as a class when the clone is expanded.

CDR3,DNA,V,J,D,size
CASSPNLAGGDEQFF,TGTGCCAGCTCACCAAATCTAGCGGGGGGCGATGAGCAGTTCTTC,TRBV18,TRBJ2-1,TRBD2,-
CASSSGGYEQYF,TGTGCCAGCAGCTCCGGGGGCTACGAGCAGTACTTC,TRBV11-1,TRBJ2-7,-,-
CASSPPLAGGFVEQYF,TGTGCCAGCTCACCCCCCTTAGCGGGAGGATTCGTCGAGCAGTACTTC,TRBV18,TRBJ2-7,TRBD2,-
CASQLRAQTNYGYTF,TGTGCCAGCCAACTCAGGGCCCAGACTAACTATGGCTACACCTTC,TRBV28,TRBJ1-2,-,-
CATLYGDRTDTQYF,TGTGCCACCCTGTACGGGGATCGCACAGATACGCAGTATTTT,TRBV10-3,TRBJ2-3,-,few
CASSSGGRESLKTNYGYTF,TGCGCCAGCAGCTCGGGGGGTCGGGAGAGCCTGAAAACTAACTATGGCTACACCTTC,TRBV5-1,TRBJ1-2,-,-
CASSGDSHYTEAFF,TGTGCCAGCAGTGGAGACAGCCACTACACTGAAGCTTTCTTT,TRBV2,TRBJ1-1,-,few
CASQPGNRGPESINQPQHF,TGTGCCAGCCAACCAGGTAACAGGGGGCCAGAGTCAATCAATCAGCCCCAGCATTTT,TRBV18,TRBJ1-5,TRBD1,-
CASSQGPGTTNTGELFF,TGCGCCAGCAGCCAAGGCCCCGGGACAACGAACACCGGGGAGCTGTTTTTT,TRBV4-3,TRBJ2-2,-,-
CSAAPAGETQYF,TGCAGCGCCGCCCCAGCGGGGGAGACCCAGTACTTC,TRBV29-1,TRBJ2-5,TRBD2,-
CASSPSWGARGELFF,TGTGCCAGCAGCCCCTCGTGGGGGGCTAGAGGGGAGCTGTTTTTT,TRBV27,TRBJ2-2,-,-
CASSLLQSNQPQHF,TGTGCCAGCAGTTTACTACAGAGCAATCAGCCCCAGCATTTT,TRBV28,TRBJ1-5,-,-